A single sample gave rise to the 8 T cell receptor beta chains below, sequenced in a study of OX40 agonist ivuxolimab in advanced cancers. Profiling relied on immunoSEQ multiplex PCR, and the TCRdb table lists in-frame clones only, not all of them. Of around 19,000 clones in the sample, around 80% were seen once. Sequences were derived from CD4+ or CD8+ T cells sorted from blood, sampled in a trial of the OX40 agonist ivuxolimab. The origin of the receptors is an adult with an advanced solid tumor such as melanoma, head and neck, liver or kidney cancer.

In DNA, the CDR3 is TGTGCCAGCAGCTCCACGTGGGCCTACGAGCAGTACTTC. As protein: CASSSTWAYEQYF. The chain employs TRBV28 and TRBJ2-7; no definite D call. V was cut by 6 bases and J by 2 bases, with 11 bases left in between. The CDR3 length is 13 residues. Germline V gives CDR1 MDHEN, CDR2 SYDVKM.

The J gene is TRBJ2-3, the V gene TRBV25-1; D is uncertain. The germline V and J ends were trimmed by 0 bases and 2 bases, with 12 bases remaining between them. This CDR3 has 16 residues. Per the germline V gene, CDR1 is MGHDK and CDR2 is SYGVNS. The CDR3 reads CASSEYNGPFTDTQYF. The CDR3 bases are TGTGCCAGCAGTGAATATAACGGGCCGTTCACAGATACGCAGTATTTT.

This clone was counted a few times. This chain connects TRBV9 to TRBJ2-4, with D maybe TRBD2 (6 bases). Trimming cost V 7 bases and J 6 bases, with 11 bases left between them. CDR1 and CDR2 (germline): SGDLS, YYNGEE. The CDR3 is 12 amino acids. The CDR3 bases are TGTGCCAGCCGCGGGGACGGAAACATTCAGTACTTC. This sequence encodes CASRGDGNIQYF. Combining the CDR3 with reference TRBV9 and TRBJ2-4 gives the whole variable domain DSGVTQTPKHLITATGQRVTLRCSPRSGDLSVYWYQQSLDQGLQFLIQYYNGEERAKGNILERFSAQQFPDLHSELNLSSLELGDSALYFCASRGDGNIQYFGAGTRLSVL.

The rearrangement links TRBV15 to TRBJ1-4; a possible D gene is TRBD1 (6 bases). The ends were cut back, 4 bases at V and 5 bases at J, with 20 bases in the middle. The CDR3 length is 17 residues. Germline CDR1 and CDR2: LNHNV and YYDKDF (reference sequence). The CDR3 is CATSTLGQIHLNEKLFF. CDR3 in DNA: TGTGCCACCAGCACCCTCGGACAGATTCACTTAAATGAAAAACTGTTTTTT.

The rearrangement uses TRBV9 and TRBJ2-5, with D possibly matching TRBD1 (8 bases). This CDR3 contains 14 residues. V gave up 3 bases and J gave up 5 bases, with 14 bases separating them. Per germline, CDR1 SGDLS and CDR2 YYNGEE. CDR3 nucleotide sequence: TGTGCCAGCAGCGAGACAGGGGAGGGGGAGACCCAGTACTTC. Translated: CASSETGEGETQYF.

This chain connects TRBV11-2 to TRBJ2-2; 8 bases map to TRBD2. There are 13 residues in the CDR3. With V trimmed by 10 bases and J by 6 bases, 7 bases remained unmatched. Per the germline V gene, CDR1 is SGHAT and CDR2 is FQNNGV. The chain's CDR3 is CATASGSPGELFF. The CDR3 region has the DNA TGTGCCACCGCCAGCGGGAGTCCCGGGGAGCTGTTTTTT. Complete variable domain (other parts from reference TRBV11-2 and TRBJ2-2): EAGVAQSPRYKIIEKRQSVAFWCNPISGHATLYWYQQILGQGPKLLIQFQNNGVVDDSQLPKDRFSAERLKGVDSTLKIQPAKLEDSAVYLCATASGSPGELFFGEGSRLTVL.

The genes are TRBV5-4 and TRBJ2-1; TRBD2 is a possible D gene (5 bases). With 5 bases removed from V and 12 bases from J, the gap between germline ends came to 24 bases. Germline values: CDR1 SGHNT, CDR2 YYREEE (reference sequence). This CDR3 is 15 amino acids long. CDR3 in DNA: TGTGCCAGCAGTCCCGGGGTCCTCGTAGTCATCGGGCAGTTCTTC. Translation gives CASSPGVLVVIGQFF.

This clone came up a few times. The chain joins TRBV10-1 to TRBJ1-5; D uncertain. V lost 6 bases, J lost 5 bases, and 8 bases lay in between. The CDR3 runs 12 residues. The V gene's germline CDR1 is WNHNN and CDR2 SYGVQD (reference sequence). DNA for the CDR3: TGCGCCAGCAGATTGGATTATCAGCCCCAGCATTTT. Its translation: CASRLDYQPQHF.